These 24 T cell receptor beta chains originate from one sample sequenced in a study of CD8 T cells in ankylosing spondylitis. One entry per CDR3 protein results from TCRdb running MiXCR on the 5' RACE reads. The sample includes a few hundred thousand distinct CDR3 sequences, over 15% seen only once; the top ten take 7.8%. The sample taken for sequencing was blood, either unsorted or a sorted T cell fraction (not recorded which). Receptor source: a male donor with ankylosing spondylitis or in good health (not recorded which).

A few counts support this clonotype. The chain uses TRBV10-3 and TRBJ1-1; the match to TRBD1 covers 12 bases. Germline CDR1 ENHRY, CDR2 SYGVKD. The CDR3 is 17 residues long. The V and J ends lost 3 bases and 0 bases, in that order; junction bases with no gene match: 5. Here the CDR3 DNA reads TGTGCCATCAGTGAAGGGACAGGGGGCCCCATGAACACTGAAGCTTTCTTT. Its translation is CAISEGTGGPMNTEAFF.

The V gene is TRBV12-3 or TRBV12-4, the J gene TRBJ2-2; TRBD2 is a possible D gene (6 bases). The CDR3 has 13 residues. Trimming took 5 bases from V and 6 from J, leaving 10 bases between them. This chain's CDR3 is CASSTLAAGELFF. CDR3 coding DNA: TGTGCCAGCAGTACACTAGCCGCCGGGGAGCTGTTTTTT.

A word on this clonotype: One end of the junction varies from germline; a read error may be responsible. The gene calls are TRBV7-7 and TRBJ2-5, with D possibly called TRBD1 or TRBD2 (5 bases each). Germline lookup yields CDR1 SSHAT and CDR2 FNYEAQ (reference sequence). The CDR3 loop spans 13 amino acids. CDR3 nucleotides: TGTGCTAGCAGCTTAGTGGGGACAGAGACCCAGTACTTC. It codes for CASSLVGTETQYF. Together with reference TRBV7-7 and TRBJ2-5, the CDR3 gives the full variable domain: GAGVSQSPRYKVTKRGQDVTLRCDPISSHATLYWYQQALGQGPEFLTYFNYEAQPDKSGLPSDRFSAERPEGSISTLTIQRTEQRDSAMYRCASSLVGTETQYFGPGTRLLVL.

The chain links TRBV20-1 to TRBJ1-1; 7 bases align to TRBD1. The CDR3 loop spans 15 amino acids. Unmatched junction bases numbered 4, after V lost 0 bases and J lost 0 bases. The germline gives CDR1 DFQATT, CDR2 SNEGSKA (reference sequence). CDR3 loop: CSARDGGTVNTEAFF. In DNA, the CDR3 is TGCAGTGCTAGAGATGGCGGGACAGTGAACACTGAAGCTTTCTTT.

This clonotype appeared a few times. The chain recombines TRBV5-1 with TRBJ2-2; D is undetermined. This CDR3 spans 15 amino acids. Trimming removed 1 base from V and 1 base from J, with 8 bases in between. Germline assignment: CDR1 SGHRS and CDR2 YFSETQ. CDR3 in amino acids: CASSLRVQNTGELFF. Here the CDR3 DNA reads TGCGCCAGCAGCTTGCGGGTCCAGAACACCGGGGAGCTGTTTTTT. Complete variable domain (other parts from reference TRBV5-1 and TRBJ2-2): KAGVTQTPRYLIKTRGQQVTLSCSPISGHRSVSWYQQTPGQGLQFLFEYFSETQRNKGNFPGRFSGRQFSNSRSEMNVSTLELGDSALYLCASSLRVQNTGELFFGEGSRLTVL.

The chain is built from TRBV7-9 and TRBJ2-1, with 12 positions matching TRBD2. In germline, CDR1 is SEHNR, CDR2 FQNEAQ (reference sequence). V lost 5 bases, J lost 4 bases, and 9 bases stayed unmatched. The CDR3 contains 17 residues. This CDR3 is CASSQGGLAGVYNEQFF. CDR3 nucleotide sequence: TGTGCCAGCAGCCAAGGGGGACTAGCGGGCGTATACAATGAGCAGTTCTTC.

This clonotype was counted ten times or more. V and J are TRBV5-1 and TRBJ2-2; tentative D call: TRBD1 (6 bases). This CDR3 has 15 amino acids. Trimming cost V 0 bases and J 6 bases, with 12 bases left between them. Germline assignment: CDR1 SGHRS and CDR2 YFSETQ. CDR3 residues: CASSLDRVSSGELFF. DNA of the CDR3: TGCGCCAGCAGCTTGGACAGGGTATCCTCCGGGGAGCTGTTTTTT. Drawing the rest from reference TRBV5-1 and TRBJ2-2, the complete variable domain is KAGVTQTPRYLIKTRGQQVTLSCSPISGHRSVSWYQQTPGQGLQFLFEYFSETQRNKGNFPGRFSGRQFSNSRSEMNVSTLELGDSALYLCASSLDRVSSGELFFGEGSRLTVL.

The chain joins TRBV20-1 to TRBJ2-5; D perhaps matches TRBD2 (6 bases). The CDR3 is 13 amino acids. The V and J ends lost 3 bases and 3 bases respectively, with 11 bases between them. Germline values: CDR1 DFQATT, CDR2 SNEGSKA (reference sequence). The CDR3 loop reads CSASLDYKETQYF. The DNA of the CDR3 is TGCAGTGCTAGTCTGGACTATAAAGAGACCCAGTACTTC.

This clonotype was counted ten times or more. This rearrangement joins TRBV7-6 to TRBJ2-3; TRBD2 matches at 7 bases. Trimming cost V 3 bases and J 3 bases; bases outside gene matches: 3. Germline loops: CDR1 SGHVS, CDR2 FNYEAQ. The length of the CDR3 is 14 residues. DNA for the CDR3: TGTGCCAGCAGCTTTGGCGGGAGAACAGATACGCAGTATTTT. It encodes CASSFGGRTDTQYF.

This clonotype turned up a few times. The J gene is TRBJ2-6, the V gene TRBV5-1, with 8 bases aligning to TRBD2. From germline, CDR1 is SGHRS and CDR2 YFSETQ. The CDR3 length is 19 residues. The V gene end was trimmed by 4 bases and the J gene end by 3 bases; junction bases not matched to a gene: 15. The CDR3 loop reads CASSLGSGGSLSGANVLTF. In nucleotides, the CDR3 is TGCGCCAGCAGCCTCGGGAGCGGGGGCTCCTTAAGTGGGGCCAACGTCCTGACTTTC.

The V and J genes are TRBV7-2 and TRBJ2-3; 7 bases are a match to TRBD1. The CDR3 runs 16 residues. Germline V gene data show CDR1 as SGHTA and CDR2 as FQGNSA. J gave up 2 bases and V 5 bases, and 10 bases lay outside the gene matches. DNA for the CDR3: TGTGCCAGCAGCCGAGGAGCTGACAGGGCCACAGATACGCAGTATTTT. This sequence encodes CASSRGADRATDTQYF. The complete variable domain, with remaining parts taken from reference TRBV7-2 and TRBJ2-3, reads GAGVSQSPSNKVTEKGKDVELRCDPISGHTALYWYRQSLGQGLEFLIYFQGNSAPDKSGLPSDRFSAERTGGSVSTLTIQRTQQEDSAVYLCASSRGADRATDTQYFGPGTRLTVL.

This clonotype was recorded at least ten times. The rearrangement joins TRBV5-1 to TRBJ2-1; 9 bases are shared with TRBD1. The V gene's germline CDR1 is SGHRS and CDR2 YFSETQ. The CDR3 extends over 14 amino acids. Trimming removed 3 bases from V and 6 bases from J; junction bases left unmatched: 4. The CDR3 sequence: CASSWTGEGNEQFF. CDR3 nucleotide sequence: TGCGCCAGCAGCTGGACAGGGGAGGGCAATGAGCAGTTCTTC.

This clonotype has a handful of counts. The V call is TRBV20-1, the J call TRBJ2-3; 9 nucleotides align to TRBD1. The CDR3 runs 15 residues. The germline CDR1 and CDR2 sequences are DFQATT and SNEGSKA (reference sequence). V lost 5 bases to trimming and J lost 1 base; unmatched junction nucleotides: 7. The CDR3 DNA reads TGCAGTGCTCCCGGGACAGGGTTCGGCACAGATACGCAGTATTTT. This sequence encodes CSAPGTGFGTDTQYF.

This clonotype was observed a handful of times. CDR3 region: CSVEGGEDGTQYF. The CDR3 DNA sequence: TGCAGCGTTGAAGGGGGGGAGGATGGTACGCAGTATTTT. The chain carries TRBV29-1 and TRBJ2-3; weak D call: TRBD2 (6 bases). The CDR3 sequence is 13 residues long. V was cut by 1 base and J by 8 bases, with 13 bases left in between. CDR1 and CDR2 from the germline V gene are SQVTM and ANQGSEA.

This clonotype was seen repeatedly, ten times or more. The chain employs TRBV12-3 or TRBV12-4 and TRBJ1-3; a weak D match, TRBD1 (5 bases). The CDR3 has 14 amino acids. V was pared by 7 bases and J by 1 base, with 11 bases between. CDR3 sequence (DNA): TGTGCCAGCACCGGGACGGTATCTGGAAACACCATATATTTT. It translates to CASTGTVSGNTIYF.

This sequence joins TRBV20-1 and TRBJ2-1; 7 nucleotides line up with TRBD1. V lost 4 bases, J lost 7 bases, and 16 bases stayed unmatched. The CDR3 has 16 amino acids. Looked up from germline, CDR1 is DFQATT and CDR2 is SNEGSKA (reference sequence). CDR3 loop: CSATNQQGVSLNEQFF. The CDR3 DNA is TGCAGTGCTACGAACCAGCAGGGGGTATCTTTAAATGAGCAGTTCTTC.

The chain links TRBV12-3 or TRBV12-4 to TRBJ1-2; D possibly corresponds to TRBD1 (5 bases). V was trimmed by 5 bases and J by 2 bases, leaving 15 bases between them. The CDR3 contains 15 residues. The CDR3 protein is CASSIRDVQNYGYTF. The CDR3 DNA reads as TGTGCCAGCAGTATCCGGGACGTCCAGAACTATGGCTACACCTTC.

The CDR3 here is CASSLSGDSNQPQHF. The CDR3 nucleotides read TGCGCCAGCTCTTTATCGGGGGATAGCAATCAGCCCCAGCATTTT. V usage is TRBV5-1 and J usage is TRBJ1-5; TRBD1 might be the D (5 bases). The length of the CDR3 is 15 residues. Germline-derived CDR1 and CDR2 are SGHRS and YFSETQ. V lost 7 bases and J 0 bases, leaving 14 bases between the germline ends.

The chain employs TRBV7-2 and TRBJ2-1, with 9 bases that match TRBD2. Per the germline V gene, CDR1 is SGHTA and CDR2 is FQGNSA. The CDR3 length is 16 residues. The trim removed 5 bases at V and 9 bases at J, leaving 14 bases unmatched. In DNA, the CDR3 is TGTGCCAGCAGCGCCTTTCGCGGGGGGGCCGGGAGTGAGCAGTTCTTC. This sequence encodes CASSAFRGGAGSEQFF.

This rearrangement joins TRBV5-1 to TRBJ2-1; 11 bases are a match to TRBD2. Trimming took 0 bases from V and 5 from J; bases not matched to a gene: 4. Germline CDR1 SGHRS, CDR2 YFSETQ. This CDR3 is 16 amino acids long. The CDR3 DNA sequence: TGCGCCAGCAGCTTGGACCTAGCGGGAGGCCACAATGAGCAGTTCTTC. Its translation is CASSLDLAGGHNEQFF.

This CDR3 reads CAIRETGLNTEAFF. DNA for the CDR3: TGTGCCATCAGAGAGACAGGGTTGAACACTGAAGCTTTCTTT. The V call is TRBV10-3, the J call TRBJ1-1, with 7 bases matching TRBD1. Looked up from germline, CDR1 is ENHRY and CDR2 is SYGVKD. The CDR3 runs 14 residues. V shed 6 bases and J 0 bases; nucleotides not matched to a gene: 4.

The V and J genes are TRBV5-1 and TRBJ2-3; TRBD2 matches at 8 bases. The CDR3 runs to 16 residues. Trimming at V came to 0 bases and at J to 1 base, leaving 4 bases not matched to a gene. Germline assignment: CDR1 SGHRS and CDR2 YFSETQ. The CDR3 coding sequence is TGCGCCAGCAGCTTGGCCCCGGGAGGGGGCACAGATACGCAGTATTTT. Protein product: CASSLAPGGGTDTQYF.

The sample holds a few counts of this clonotype. The CDR3 sequence: CSATDRGSGYTF. CDR3 nucleotide sequence: TGCAGTGCCACTGACAGGGGGTCTGGCTACACCTTC. This chain connects TRBV20-1 to TRBJ1-2; 9 positions match TRBD1. V was clipped by 6 bases and J by 7 bases; unmatched bases: 6. Germline CDR1 is DFQATT and CDR2 is SNEGSKA (reference sequence). This CDR3 is built from 12 residues.

This clonotype was found a few times. This chain joins TRBV5-1 and TRBJ2-5; D call uncertain. The CDR3 contains 11 residues. Trimming took off 5 bases at V and 5 bases at J, with 7 bases between the two ends. Germline V lookup: CDR1 SGHRS, CDR2 YFSETQ. The CDR3 spells CASRAEETQYF. CDR3 in DNA: TGCGCCAGCAGGGCCGAGGAGACCCAGTACTTC.